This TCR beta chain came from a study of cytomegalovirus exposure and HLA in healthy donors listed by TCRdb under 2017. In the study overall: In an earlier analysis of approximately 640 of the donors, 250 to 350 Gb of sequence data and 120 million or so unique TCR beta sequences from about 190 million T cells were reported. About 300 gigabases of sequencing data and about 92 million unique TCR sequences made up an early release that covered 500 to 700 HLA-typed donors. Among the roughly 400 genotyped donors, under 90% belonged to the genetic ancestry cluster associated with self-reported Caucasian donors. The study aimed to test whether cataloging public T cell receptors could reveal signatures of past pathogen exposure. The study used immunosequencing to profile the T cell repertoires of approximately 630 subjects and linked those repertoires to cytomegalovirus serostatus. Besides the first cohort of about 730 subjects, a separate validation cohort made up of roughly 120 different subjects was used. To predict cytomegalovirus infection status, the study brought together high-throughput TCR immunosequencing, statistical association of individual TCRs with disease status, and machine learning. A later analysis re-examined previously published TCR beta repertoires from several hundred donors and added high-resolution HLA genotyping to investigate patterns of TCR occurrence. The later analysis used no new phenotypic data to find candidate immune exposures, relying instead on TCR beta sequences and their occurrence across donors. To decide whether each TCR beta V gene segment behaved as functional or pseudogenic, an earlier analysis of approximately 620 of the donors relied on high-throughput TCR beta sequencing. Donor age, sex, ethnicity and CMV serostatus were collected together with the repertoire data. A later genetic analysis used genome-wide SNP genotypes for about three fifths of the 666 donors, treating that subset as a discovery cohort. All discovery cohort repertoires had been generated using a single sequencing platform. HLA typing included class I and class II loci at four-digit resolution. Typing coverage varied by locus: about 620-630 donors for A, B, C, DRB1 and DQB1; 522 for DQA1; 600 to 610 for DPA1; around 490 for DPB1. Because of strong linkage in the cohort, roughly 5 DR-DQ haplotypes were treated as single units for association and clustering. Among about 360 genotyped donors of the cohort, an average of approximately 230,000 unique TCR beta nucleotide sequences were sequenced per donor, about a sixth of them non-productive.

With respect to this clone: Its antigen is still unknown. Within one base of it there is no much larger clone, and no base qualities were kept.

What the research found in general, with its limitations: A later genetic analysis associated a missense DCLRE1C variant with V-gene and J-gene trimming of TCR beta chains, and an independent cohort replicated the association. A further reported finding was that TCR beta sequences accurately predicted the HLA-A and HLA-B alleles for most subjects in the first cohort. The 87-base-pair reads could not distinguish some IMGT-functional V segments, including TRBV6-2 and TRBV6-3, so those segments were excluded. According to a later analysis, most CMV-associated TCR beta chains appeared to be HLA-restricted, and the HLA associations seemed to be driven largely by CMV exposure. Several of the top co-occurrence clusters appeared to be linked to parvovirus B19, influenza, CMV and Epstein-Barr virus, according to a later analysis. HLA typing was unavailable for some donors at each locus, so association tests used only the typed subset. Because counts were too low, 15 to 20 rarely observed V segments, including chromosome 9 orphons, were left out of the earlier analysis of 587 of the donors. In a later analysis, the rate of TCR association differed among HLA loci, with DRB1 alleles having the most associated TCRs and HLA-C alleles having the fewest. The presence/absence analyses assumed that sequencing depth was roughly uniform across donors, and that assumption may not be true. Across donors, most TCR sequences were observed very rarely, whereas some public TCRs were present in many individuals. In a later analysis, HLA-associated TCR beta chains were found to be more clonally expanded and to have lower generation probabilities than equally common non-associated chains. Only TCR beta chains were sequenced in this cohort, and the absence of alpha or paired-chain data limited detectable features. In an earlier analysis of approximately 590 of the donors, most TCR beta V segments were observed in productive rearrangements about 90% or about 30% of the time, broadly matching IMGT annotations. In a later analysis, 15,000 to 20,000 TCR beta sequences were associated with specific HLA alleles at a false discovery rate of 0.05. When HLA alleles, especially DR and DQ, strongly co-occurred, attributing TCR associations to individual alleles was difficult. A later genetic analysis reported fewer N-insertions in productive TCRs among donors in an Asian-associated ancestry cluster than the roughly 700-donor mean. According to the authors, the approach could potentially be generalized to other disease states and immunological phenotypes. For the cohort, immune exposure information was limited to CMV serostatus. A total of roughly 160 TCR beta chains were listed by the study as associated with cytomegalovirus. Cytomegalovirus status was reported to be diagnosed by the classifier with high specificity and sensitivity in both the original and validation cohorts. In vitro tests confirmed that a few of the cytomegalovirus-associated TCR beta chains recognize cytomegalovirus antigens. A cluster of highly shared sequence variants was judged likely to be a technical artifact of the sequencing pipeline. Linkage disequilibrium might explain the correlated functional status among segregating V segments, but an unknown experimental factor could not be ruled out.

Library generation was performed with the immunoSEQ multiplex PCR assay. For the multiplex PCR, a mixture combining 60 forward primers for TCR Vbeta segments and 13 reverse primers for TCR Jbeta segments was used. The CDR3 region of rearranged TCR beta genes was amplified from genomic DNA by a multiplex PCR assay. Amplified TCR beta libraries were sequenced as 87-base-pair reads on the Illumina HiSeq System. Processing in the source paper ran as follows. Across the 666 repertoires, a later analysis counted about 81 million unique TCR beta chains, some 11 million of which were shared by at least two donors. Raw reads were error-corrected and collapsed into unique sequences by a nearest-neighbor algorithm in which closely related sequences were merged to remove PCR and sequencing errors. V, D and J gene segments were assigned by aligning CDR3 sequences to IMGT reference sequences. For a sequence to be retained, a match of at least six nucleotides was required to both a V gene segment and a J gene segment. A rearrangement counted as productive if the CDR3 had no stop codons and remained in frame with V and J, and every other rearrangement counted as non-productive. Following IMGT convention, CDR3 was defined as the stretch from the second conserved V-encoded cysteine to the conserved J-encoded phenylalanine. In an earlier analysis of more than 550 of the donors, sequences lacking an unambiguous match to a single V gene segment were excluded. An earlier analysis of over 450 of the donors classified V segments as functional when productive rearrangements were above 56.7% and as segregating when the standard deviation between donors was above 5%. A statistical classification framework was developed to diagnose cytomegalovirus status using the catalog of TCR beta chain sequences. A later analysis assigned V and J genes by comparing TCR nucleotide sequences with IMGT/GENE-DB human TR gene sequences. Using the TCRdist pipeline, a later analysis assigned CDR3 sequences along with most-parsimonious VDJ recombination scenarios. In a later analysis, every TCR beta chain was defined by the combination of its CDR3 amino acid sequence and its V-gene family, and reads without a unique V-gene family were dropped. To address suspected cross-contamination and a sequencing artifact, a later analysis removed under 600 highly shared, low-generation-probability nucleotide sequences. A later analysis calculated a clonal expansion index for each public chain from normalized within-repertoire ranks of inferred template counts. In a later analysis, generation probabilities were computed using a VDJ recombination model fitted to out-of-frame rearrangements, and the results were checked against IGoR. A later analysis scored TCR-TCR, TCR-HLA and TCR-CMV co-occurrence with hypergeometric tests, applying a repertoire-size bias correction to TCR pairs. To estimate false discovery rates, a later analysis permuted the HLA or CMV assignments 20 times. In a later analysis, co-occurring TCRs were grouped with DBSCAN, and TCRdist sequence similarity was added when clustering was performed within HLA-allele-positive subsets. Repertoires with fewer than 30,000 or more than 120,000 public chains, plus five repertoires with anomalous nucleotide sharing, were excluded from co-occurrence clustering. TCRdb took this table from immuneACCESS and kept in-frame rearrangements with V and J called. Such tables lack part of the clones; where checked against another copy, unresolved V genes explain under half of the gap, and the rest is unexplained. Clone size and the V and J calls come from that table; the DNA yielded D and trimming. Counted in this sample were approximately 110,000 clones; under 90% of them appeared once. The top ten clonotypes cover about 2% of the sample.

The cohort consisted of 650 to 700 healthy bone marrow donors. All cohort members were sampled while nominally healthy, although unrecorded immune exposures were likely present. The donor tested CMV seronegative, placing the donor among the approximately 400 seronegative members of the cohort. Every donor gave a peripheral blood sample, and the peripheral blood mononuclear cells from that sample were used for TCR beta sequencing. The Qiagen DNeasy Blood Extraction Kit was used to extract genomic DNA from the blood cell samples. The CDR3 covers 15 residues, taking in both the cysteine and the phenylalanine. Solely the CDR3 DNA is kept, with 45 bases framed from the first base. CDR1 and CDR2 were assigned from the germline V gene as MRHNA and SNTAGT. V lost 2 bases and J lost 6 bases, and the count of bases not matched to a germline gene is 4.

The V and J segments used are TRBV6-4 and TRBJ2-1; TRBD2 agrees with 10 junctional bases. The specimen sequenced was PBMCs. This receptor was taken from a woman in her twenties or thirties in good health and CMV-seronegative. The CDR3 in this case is CASSDVLAGINEQFF. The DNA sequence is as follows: TGTGCCAGCAGTGACGTACTAGCGGGAATCAATGAGCAGTTCTTC.